This is a list of T cell receptor beta chains from one sample in a study of shared clonotypes between healthy human individuals. Produced via immunoSEQ multiplex PCR; TCRdb's table is partial and in-frame only. The sample lists approximately 1.9 million clones; just over 90% were seen once. Source material: naive CD8+ T cells from PBMCs. The receptors come from a man younger than 35 in good health. Some clones in this sample may be carry-over from other donors' samples. CDR3s include the opening cysteine and the closing phenylalanine or tryptophan. Each record gives: V gene, D gene, J gene, CDR3 length, clone size, CDR3 DNA, CDR3 protein. D genes are given only for firm matches. Only some rows state a clone size, as once, few, many or a class for expanded clones.

>TRBV11-2|-|TRBJ2-7|15|-
TGTGCCAGCATCCAGCCGGGTGCTGCTTCCTACGAGCAGTACTTC
CASIQPGAASYEQYF
>TRBV7-6|-|TRBJ2-5|12|-
TGTGCCAGCAGCCCGAACCGGGGAGCCCAGTACTTC
CASSPNRGAQYF
>TRBV7-8|-|TRBJ2-4|13|-
TGTGCCAGCAGCCCAACGGGACGAGGGATTCAGTACTTC
CASSPTGRGIQYF
>TRBV7-9|-|TRBJ2-7|12|-
TGTGCCAGCAGCTCCCTGCTAGAGGAGCAGTACTTC
CASSSLLEEQYF
>TRBV6-5|TRBD1|TRBJ1-5|15|once
TGTGCCAGCAGTAACCACAGGGGGGGCAATCAGCCCCAGCATTTT
CASSNHRGGNQPQHF
>TRBV6-5|-|TRBJ2-1|15|-
TGTGCCAGCAGTTATGCAGGACTCGACTACAATGAGCAGTTCTTC
CASSYAGLDYNEQFF
>TRBV2|-|TRBJ2-3|15|-
TGTGCCAGCAGTGAAGCCCTGTCCATTGCGGATACGCAGTATTTT
CASSEALSIADTQYF
>TRBV11-2|-|TRBJ2-4|12|-
TGTGCCAGCTCTAATGCCAAAAACATTCAGTACTTC
CASSNAKNIQYF
>TRBV27|-|TRBJ1-1|17|once
TGTGCCAGCAGTTTAAGGTTCGCCGCCACGATGAACACTGAAGCTTTCTTT
CASSLRFAATMNTEAFF
>TRBV9|-|TRBJ2-1|14|-
TGTGCCAGCAGTGAAAGGGGCGGGCGGGATGAGCAGTTCTTC
CASSERGGRDEQFF
>TRBV2|-|TRBJ1-1|13|-
TGTGCCAGCAGACAGTCTTTTGGCACTGAAGCTTTCTTT
CASRQSFGTEAFF
>TRBV19|-|TRBJ2-7|15|-
TGTGCCAGTAGTATCCTATATGGGACCTACTACGAGCAGTACTTC
CASSILYGTYYEQYF
>TRBV10-3|TRBD1|TRBJ1-3|16|-
TGTGCCATCAGCGTACAGGGGACCGACTCTGGAAACACCATATATTTT
CAISVQGTDSGNTIYF
>TRBV11-2|TRBD1|TRBJ2-5|14|-
TGTGCCAGCAGCGGGACAGGCCCCCGGGAGACCCAGTACTTC
CASSGTGPRETQYF
>TRBV7-9|-|TRBJ1-2|16|-
TGTGCCAGCAGCTTATCTGAAACAGCACTTAACTATGGCTACACCTTC
CASSLSETALNYGYTF